This TCR beta chain derives from a study of T cell changes during pregnancy in multiple sclerosis. The CDR3 consists of 13 residues. Germline V CDR1 and CDR2: SEHNR, FQNEAQ (reference sequence). With V trimmed by 8 bases and J by 5 bases, 4 bases remained unmatched. Repertoires were generated with immunoSEQ multiplex PCR, while TCRdb's copy carries only in-frame clones and drops some. The sample has 70,000 to 90,000 clones, roughly nine tenths seen once; the top ten hold 3.5% to 4%. This chain connects TRBV7-9 to TRBJ2-3; 10 positions agree with TRBD2. The sample here was PBMCs, taken in the first trimester of pregnancy. The TCR was taken from a female donor in good health, serving as a control in a pregnancy study. Some clones in this sample may be carry-over from other donors' samples. This chain's CDR3 is CASGGTSEDTQYF. The DNA of the CDR3 is TGTGCCAGCGGCGGGACTAGCGAAGATACGCAGTATTTT. The entire variable domain, with the rest obtained from reference TRBV7-9 and TRBJ2-3, is as follows: DTGVSQNPRHKITKRGQNVTFRCDPISEHNRLYWYRQTLGQGPEFLTYFQNEAQLEKSRLLSDRFSAERPKGSFSTLEIQRTEQGDSAMYLCASGGTSEDTQYFGPGTRLTVL.